The 7 T cell receptor beta chains below all came from one sample that was sequenced in a study of blood T cell repertoires in COVID-19. The assay was immunoSEQ multiplex PCR, and TCRdb's table has in-frame clones only and misses some. The table shows a few hundred thousand clones, with 88% occurring only once. Sequencing was done on a sample of PBMCs or T cells enriched from blood (not recorded which). The receptors derive from a middle-aged woman who had been exposed to COVID-19.

There are a few counts of this clone. This chain uses TRBV28 with TRBJ1-4; TRBD1 matches at 11 bases. J lost 8 bases, V lost 5 bases, and 10 bases had no gene match. The CDR3 extends over 16 amino acids. Germline values: CDR1 MDHEN, CDR2 SYDVKM. CDR3 protein: CASSRRTGGIGEKLFF. The CDR3 coding sequence is TGTGCCAGCAGTCGTAGGACAGGGGGCATTGGAGAAAAACTGTTTTTT.

The rearrangement links TRBV18 to TRBJ2-3; a weak D match, TRBD1 (6 bases). This CDR3 is 15 amino acids long. The germline V gene encodes CDR1 KGHSH and CDR2 LQKENI. Trimming cost V 2 bases and J 0 bases, with 9 bases left between them. In nucleotides, the CDR3 is TGTGCCAGCTCACCAGGAGGACAGAGCACAGATACGCAGTATTTT. This translates into CASSPGGQSTDTQYF.

The sample holds a few counts of this clone. The J gene is TRBJ2-5, the V gene TRBV7-9, with 8 bases aligning to TRBD1. CDR1 is SEHNR, CDR2 FQNEAQ, per germline (reference sequence). Trimming removed 5 bases from V and 4 bases from J; junction bases left unmatched: 12. This CDR3 region has 16 residues. The CDR3 protein is CASSPWDRPISETQYF. In DNA form, the CDR3 reads TGTGCCAGCAGCCCCTGGGACAGGCCTATATCAGAGACCCAGTACTTC. Full variable domain (outside the CDR3, taken from reference TRBV7-9 and TRBJ2-5): DTGVSQNPRHKITKRGQNVTFRCDPISEHNRLYWYRQTLGQGPEFLTYFQNEAQLEKSRLLSDRFSAERPKGSFSTLEIQRTEQGDSAMYLCASSPWDRPISETQYFGPGTRLLVL.

The chain links TRBV6-5 to TRBJ1-3; D gene ambiguous. The germline CDR1 and CDR2 sequences are MNHEY and SVGAGI. The V end lost 7 bases, the J end lost 4 bases, and 5 bases lay between the germline ends. The CDR3 has 11 amino acids. CDR3 DNA: TGTGCCAGCAAAGAGGGAAACACCATATATTTT. It translates to CASKEGNTIYF.

V is TRBV4-3 and J is TRBJ1-2; no clear D. V was cut by 0 bases and J by 2 bases, with 22 bases left in between. The CDR3 sequence is 19 residues long. Germline values: CDR1 LGHNA, CDR2 YSLEER. CDR3 residues: CASSQDFRTRPVKNYGYTF. In DNA, the CDR3 is TGCGCCAGCAGCCAAGACTTTCGGACTCGGCCGGTGAAAAACTATGGCTACACCTTC.

V gene TRBV2 combines with J gene TRBJ2-5; 9 nucleotides match TRBD1. The junction had 6 bases not matched to a gene; V was cut back by 6 bases and J by 4 bases. Germline lookup yields CDR1 SNHLY and CDR2 FYNNEI. This CDR3 has 14 residues. This chain's CDR3 is CASRPGQGRETQYF. In DNA, the CDR3 is TGTGCCAGCAGACCGGGACAGGGTAGAGAGACCCAGTACTTC.

The genes are TRBV18 and TRBJ1-1, with D possibly TRBD1 on 6 matching bases. V was pared by 4 bases and J by 11 bases, with 14 bases between. The CDR3 has 12 amino acids. Germline loops: CDR1 KGHSH, CDR2 LQKENI. CDR3 sequence: CASSQATGIAFF. CDR3 nucleotides: TGTGCCAGCTCACAGGCAACAGGGATCGCTTTCTTT.